This T cell receptor beta chain stems from a study of cytomegalovirus exposure and HLA in healthy donors. Study context: Earlier work reported 110 million or so unique TCR beta sequences from approximately 180 million T cells.

As regards this clone: The target antigen is unknown.

Study-wide results and limits: When the data were analyzed later, several of the most significant clusters appeared to be linked to common viral pathogens. It was assumed in the presence/absence analyses that sequencing depth was roughly uniform across donors.

The PCR ran on 60 Vbeta and 13 Jbeta primers. Sequenced by immunoSEQ multiplex PCR; TCRdb stores in-frame clones only, minus some. The table lists over 100,000 clones. This CDR3 has 17 amino acids. From germline, CDR1 is MNHEY and CDR2 SMNVEV (reference sequence). V lost 2 bases and J lost 4, with 15 bases in between. Donors likely had unrecorded immune exposures despite being nominally healthy when sampled. Specimen: PBMCs. The V call is TRBV27, the J call TRBJ2-6, with D possibly being TRBD1 (5 bases). This clonotype originated in a man aged 35-49 years in good health and CMV-seropositive. CDR3 sequence reads: CASSLVLGVSGANVLTF. DNA of the CDR3: TGTGCCAGCAGTTTAGTCCTAGGGGTGTCAGGGGCCAACGTCCTGACTTTC. Full variable domain (outside the CDR3, taken from reference TRBV27 and TRBJ2-6): EAQVTQNPRYLITVTGKKLTVTCSQNMNHEYMSWYRQDPGLGLRQIYYSMNVEVTDKGDVPEGYKVSRKEKRNFPLILESPSPNQTSLYFCASSLVLGVSGANVLTFGAGSRLTVL.